This T cell receptor beta chain was sequenced in a study of T and B cells in COVID-19 patients. TRB was amplified from around 250-500 ng of blood genomic DNA. This clonotype was recorded a few times. The junction departs from germline at one end; a sequencing error may be responsible. The CDR3 consists of 15 residues. Germline-derived CDR1 and CDR2 are KGHSH and LQKENI. TRB rearrangements were amplified by multiplex PCR with BIOMED2 TRB-A/B primers. TCRdb passed the multiplex PCR reads through MiXCR, listing each CDR3 protein once. The data contain tens of thousands of distinct CDR3 sequences, about 31% of them singletons.

Sequencing was performed on blood. The source of this sequence is a human donor who had recovered from COVID-19. The chain carries TRBV18 and TRBJ2-1; TRBD2 agrees at 7 bases. CDR3 residues: CASSVGGGAYNEQFF. CDR3 coding DNA: TGTGCCAGCTCCGTTGGCGGGGGTGCCTATAATGAGCAGTTCTTC.